The 10 T cell receptor beta chains below were found in one sample sequenced in a study of shared clonotypes between healthy human individuals. Here immunoSEQ multiplex PCR was the method, and the copy in TCRdb shows in-frame clones only, minus some. Among more than 2,000,000 clones listed, 85% to 95% were seen once. Specimen: naive CD4+ T cells sorted from blood. Subset indicated: CD45RA+ positively selected. Receptors were obtained from a man aged 18 to 29 in good health.

This sequence joins TRBV9 and TRBJ2-1, with 10 bases matching TRBD2. The CDR3 spans 18 residues. Germline assignment: CDR1 SGDLS and CDR2 YYNGEE. Losses at the gene ends were 0 bases for V and 0 bases for J; bases not matched to a gene: 6. CDR3 in amino acids: CASSVVSSGGGSYNEQFF. CDR3 DNA: TGTGCCAGCAGCGTAGTTTCTAGCGGGGGTGGCTCCTACAATGAGCAGTTCTTC.

The rearrangement joins TRBV18 to TRBJ2-5; D possibly corresponds to TRBD2 (6 bases). Between the trimmed V and J ends, which lost 6 bases and 2 bases, there was a span of 13 bases. Germline CDR1 reads KGHSH; CDR2 reads LQKENI. This CDR3 spans 14 amino acids. The CDR3 loop is CASSRWGDQETQYF. The CDR3 nucleotides are TGTGCCAGCTCCCGGTGGGGGGATCAAGAGACCCAGTACTTC.

The J gene is TRBJ2-3, the V gene TRBV30; D gene ambiguous. The CDR3 covers 14 residues. Trimming took 2 bases from V and 4 from J, leaving 13 bases between them. From germline, CDR1 is GTSNPN and CDR2 SVGIG (reference sequence). The CDR3 DNA is TGTGCCTGGAGTTTCATGCGCCAAGCAGATACGCAGTATTTT. Translating it yields CAWSFMRQADTQYF.

This chain joins TRBV29-1 and TRBJ2-1, with D possibly being TRBD1 (6 bases). Trimming cost V 6 bases and J 3 bases, with 9 bases left between them. The CDR3 has 12 residues. CDR1 and CDR2 (germline): SQVTM, ANQGSEA. DNA of the CDR3: TGCAGCGTGGCGGACAGCTACAATGAGCAGTTCTTC. It codes for CSVADSYNEQFF.

The chain's CDR3 is CASSLTPGQTQPQHF. The CDR3 nucleotides read TGTGCCAGCAGTTTAACCCCGGGACAGACTCAGCCCCAGCATTTT. The chain recombines TRBV28 with TRBJ1-5; 7 bases match TRBD1. The CDR3 has 15 residues. J lost 6 bases, V lost 2 bases, and 7 bases had no gene match. The germline V gene encodes CDR1 MDHEN and CDR2 SYDVKM.

A single count supports this clone. The CDR3 is CASSVGQGALSNYGYTF. The DNA of the CDR3 is TGTGCCAGCAGTGTGGGACAGGGGGCACTCTCTAACTATGGCTACACCTTC. The rearrangement uses TRBV27 and TRBJ1-2; TRBD1 matches 12 bases. Per the germline V gene, CDR1 is MNHEY and CDR2 is SMNVEV (reference sequence). The CDR3 extends over 17 amino acids. V shed 5 bases, J shed 0 bases, and the junction held 7 bases outside the gene matches.

CDR3 DNA: TGTGCCAGCAGCACTCCCCGGGCCATTGCGAACACCGGGGAGCTGTTTTTT. Residues: CASSTPRAIANTGELFF. This sequence joins TRBV9 and TRBJ2-2; D gene ambiguous. CDR1 and CDR2 (germline): SGDLS, YYNGEE. Trimming cost V 4 bases and J 0 bases, with 16 bases left between them. CDR3 length equals 17 residues.

Concerning this clone: Other DNA sequences in this sample translate to the same CDR3. The CDR3 reads CASTRTDTQYF. The CDR3 nucleotides read TGTGCCAGCACCCGCACAGATACGCAGTATTTT. The V and J genes are TRBV6-6 and TRBJ2-3; the D is unclear. The V gene's germline CDR1 is MNHNY and CDR2 SVGAGI (reference sequence). Deletions cut 7 bases from V and 1 base from J, with 3 bases between. The CDR3 consists of 11 residues.

The CDR3 region is CASSPLGSGASTDTQYF. The CDR3 DNA reads TGTGCCAGCAGTCCCCTGGGGAGCGGGGCTAGCACAGATACGCAGTATTTT. The chain is built from TRBV28 and TRBJ2-3; the match to TRBD2 covers 7 bases. V was pared by 5 bases and J by 0 bases, with 11 bases of the junction left unmatched. Germline V lookup: CDR1 MDHEN, CDR2 SYDVKM. The length of the CDR3 is 17 residues.

As to this clone: At the DNA level, this CDR3 is encoded by other sequences in the same sample as well. The rearrangement links TRBV20-1 to TRBJ1-2; 8 bases agree with TRBD1. V trimming: 6 bases; J trimming: 8 bases; junction bases outside the gene matches: 5. The CDR3 runs 11 residues. The germline gives CDR1 DFQATT, CDR2 SNEGSKA (reference sequence). Here the CDR3 reads CSARTGWGYTF. The CDR3 DNA is TGCAGTGCCAGGACAGGGTGGGGCTACACCTTC.